This T cell receptor (beta chain) was profiled in a study of cytomegalovirus exposure and HLA in healthy donors. CDR3 length equals 16 residues. The V segment lost 4 bases and the J segment 4 bases; nucleotides outside the gene matches: 9. Germline V gene sequence: CDR1 SGHRS, CDR2 YFSETQ. A multiplex PCR was run with 60 Vbeta primers and 13 Jbeta primers. The table came from immunoSEQ multiplex PCR; TCRdb's copy has only in-frame clones and leaves some out. The data show approximately 220,000 clones, 75% to 80% seen once. This sequence originates from a male donor in good health and CMV-seronegative. V usage is TRBV5-1 and J usage is TRBJ2-7; 12 positions match TRBD2. The specimen sequenced was PBMCs. The CDR3 DNA reads as TGCGCCAGCAGCCCATCTAGCGGGAGGGGTTCATACGAGCAGTACTTC. Its protein is CASSPSSGRGSYEQYF.